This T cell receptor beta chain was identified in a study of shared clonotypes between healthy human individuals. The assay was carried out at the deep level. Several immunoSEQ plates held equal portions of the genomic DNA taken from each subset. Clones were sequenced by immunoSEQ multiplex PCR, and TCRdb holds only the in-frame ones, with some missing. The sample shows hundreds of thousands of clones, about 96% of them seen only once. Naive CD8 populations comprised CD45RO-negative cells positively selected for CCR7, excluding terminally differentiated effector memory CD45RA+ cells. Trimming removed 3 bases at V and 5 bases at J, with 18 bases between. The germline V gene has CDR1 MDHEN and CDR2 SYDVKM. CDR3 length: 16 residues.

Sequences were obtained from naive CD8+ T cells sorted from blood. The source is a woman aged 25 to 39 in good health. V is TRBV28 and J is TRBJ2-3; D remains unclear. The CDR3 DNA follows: TGTGCCAGCAGTTTGACGGAGACCCCCGGTAGAGATACGCAGTATTTT. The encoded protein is CASSLTETPGRDTQYF.